A selection of T cell receptor beta chains follows, all from one sample in a study of cytomegalovirus exposure and HLA in healthy donors. Clones were sequenced by immunoSEQ multiplex PCR, and TCRdb holds only the in-frame ones, with some missing. This table holds about 120,000 clones, approximately 80% found once. Sequencing input: PBMCs. The receptors come from a female donor in good health and CMV-seropositive. Each CDR3 is given with its conserved first and last residue. A D gene is named only where the DNA matches it firmly. Size is omitted from some rows. Given values are once, few, many or a class for expanded clones.

J gene | V gene | clone size | D gene | CDR3 DNA | CDR3 protein
TRBJ1-2 | TRBV30 | - | TRBD1 | TGTGCCTGGGGACAGGGGTTCTATGGCTACACCTTC | CAWGQGFYGYTF
TRBJ2-7 | TRBV18 | - | TRBD1 | TGTGCCAGCTCCCCCGGGACAGGCTCCTACGAGCAGTACTTC | CASSPGTGSYEQYF
TRBJ2-7 | TRBV5-1 | - | TRBD1 | TGCGCCAGCAGCTCCGGGACAGCGAACTACGAGCAGTACTTC | CASSSGTANYEQYF
TRBJ2-7 | TRBV5-6 | - | - | TGTGCCAGCAGCTTGACAATTGCCTACGAGCAGTACTTC | CASSLTIAYEQYF
TRBJ1-6 | TRBV10-2 | - | - | TGCGCCAGCAGTGAGCTATCACCCCTCCACTTT | CASSELSPLHF
TRBJ2-7 | TRBV5-4 | - | TRBD1 | TGTGCCAGCAGCTTCCCGGGACAGGGGTTCTACGAGCAGTACTTC | CASSFPGQGFYEQYF
TRBJ2-2 | TRBV19 | - | TRBD2 | TGTGCCAGTAGTATAAGGGCGGGGGGGCCGGACACCGGGGAGCTGTTTTTT | CASSIRAGGPDTGELFF
TRBJ2-1 | TRBV9 | few | TRBD2 | TGTGCCAGCAGCGTAGTAGCGGGGTTCTCCTACAATGAGCAGTTCTTC | CASSVVAGFSYNEQFF
TRBJ1-4 | TRBV7-9 | - | - | TGTGCCAGCAGCCCAGGGGAGGAAAAACTGTTTTTT | CASSPGEEKLFF
TRBJ1-5 | TRBV7-8 | - | TRBD1 | TGTGCCAGCAGCTTGGGGGACAGGCTCAATCAGCCCCAGCATTTT | CASSLGDRLNQPQHF
TRBJ2-5 | TRBV7-2 | - | TRBD1 | TGTGCCAGCAGCTTAGGAGACAGGGCACAAGAGACCCAGTACTTC | CASSLGDRAQETQYF
TRBJ2-3 | TRBV6-1 | - | - | TGTGCCAGCACCCGACAGTTAGTCACAGATACGCAGTATTTT | CASTRQLVTDTQYF
TRBJ2-1 | TRBV18 | - | TRBD1 | TGTGCCAGCTCACCAATAACAGGGGAGTCCAATGAGCAGTTCTTC | CASSPITGESNEQFF
TRBJ1-2 | TRBV7-2 | - | TRBD1 | TGTGCCAGCAGCCCCGCCGGGACAGGGGCCCCATTCTATGGCTACACCTTC | CASSPAGTGAPFYGYTF
TRBJ1-5 | TRBV27 | - | - | TGTGCCAGCAGACGGGGGGGAATCAGGTCCAATCAGCCCCAGCATTTT | CASRRGGIRSNQPQHF
TRBJ1-2 | TRBV9 | - | TRBD1 | TGTGCCAGCAGCGCCGGACAGGGGGGCTATGGCTACACCTTC | CASSAGQGGYGYTF
TRBJ2-2 | TRBV29-1 | - | - | TGCAGCGTTGAGGGGACAAGGGGGAGAAACACCGGGGAGCTGTTTTTT | CSVEGTRGRNTGELFF
TRBJ1-4 | TRBV28 | - | TRBD1 | TGTGCCAGCAGTTTGACAGGGCCGACTAATGAAAAACTGTTTTTT | CASSLTGPTNEKLFF
TRBJ1-1 | TRBV19 | once | - | TGTGCCAGTAGTATGGGCAGGAACACTGAAGCTTTCTTT | CASSMGRNTEAFF
TRBJ1-6 | TRBV2 | - | TRBD1 | TGTGCCAGCAGTAAGACAGGGGGCCTTGATAATTCACCCCTCCACTTT | CASSKTGGLDNSPLHF
TRBJ2-5 | TRBV7-2 | few | - | TGTGCCAGCAGCCCACGACAGCGAACCCAAGAGACCCAGTACTTC | CASSPRQRTQETQYF
TRBJ2-7 | TRBV14 | - | TRBD2 | TGTGCCAGCAGCTGGGGGACTAGCGGCTCCTACGAGCAGTACTTC | CASSWGTSGSYEQYF
TRBJ1-1 | TRBV11-2 | - | - | TGTGCCAGCAGCTTATCAGGATCCGACACTGAAGCTTTCTTT | CASSLSGSDTEAFF
TRBJ1-1 | TRBV6-1 | - | - | TGTGCCAGCACGGGGTTCTTGAGCACTGAAGCTTTCTTT | CASTGFLSTEAFF
TRBJ2-7 | TRBV30 | - | TRBD1 | TGTGCCTGGGAGGTCGGACAGGGGGGCGACGAGCAGTACTTC | CAWEVGQGGDEQYF